These T cell receptor beta chains were read from a single sample in a study of cytomegalovirus exposure and HLA in healthy donors. Generated by immunoSEQ multiplex PCR, the TCRdb table keeps only in-frame clones and is missing some. Here the sample spans some 150,000 clones, around 79% being singletons. Material: PBMCs. All receptors derive from a man aged 25-45 years in good health and CMV-seropositive. Each CDR3 is given with its conserved first and last residue. Each record gives: clone size, V gene, CDR3 protein. Size values are once, few and many counts, or a class for expanded clones, and some rows have none.

>.|TRBV6-5
CASTPTGGSQPQHF
>.|TRBV27
CASVGGGKAYGYTF
>few|TRBV10-3
CAISGGGGRRTDTQYF
>.|TRBV27
CASSYQGSSEQYF
>few|TRBV7-8
CASSLYTRKGGVVYEQYF
>.|TRBV19
CASSTLSGTEAFF
>.|TRBV2
CASSTGQGASGYTF
>.|TRBV7-6
CASSPDRGFVREQYF
>.|TRBV10-3
CAIGSLGEGKDIQYF
>.|TRBV7-8
CASSLSVQGSDTQYF
>.|TRBV6-5
CATMGDRYSYEQYF
>few|TRBV7-9
CASSLLSGSINNEQFF
>.|TRBV6-6
CASIMKGDYGYTF
>.|TRBV6-6
CASSQRQVEAFF
>once|TRBV4-1
CASSTGDTPRDTQYF
>few|TRBV7-9
CASSFGGRSQPQHF
>.|TRBV19
CASSALGQGTVNYGYTF
>once|TRBV20-1
CSLGEVTEAFF
>few|TRBV29-1
CSVDIIGENYGYTF
>.|TRBV6-1
CASSEQGTYGYTF
>.|TRBV5-1
CASSWGDGPNEKLFF
>.|TRBV18
CASSQQGKGYEQYF
>.|TRBV6-5
CASSYSFVRGYYEQYF
>.|TRBV9
CASSGGAGTYTGELFF